This is a list of T cell receptor beta chains from one sample in a study of T-cell memory formation after mild COVID-19. From the 5' RACE reads, TCRdb called clonotypes with MiXCR, one entry per CDR3 protein. The sample has some 210,000 distinct CDR3 sequences; 27% are singletons. The sequenced sample was PBMCs or a T cell subset sorted from them (not recorded which). These receptors came from an adult woman who had mild COVID-19 (a few samples of this study predate the infection). Cell type and time point are not known. Each CDR3 is given with its conserved first and last residue. D genes are given only for firm matches. A row's size may be missing; if present it is once, few, many or a size class.

j_call v_call clone_size d_call cdr3_aa cdr3_nt
TRBJ2-1 TRBV20-1 few TRBD2 CSASGRAVYNEQFF TGCAGTGCTTCCGGGAGGGCCGTCTACAATGAGCAGTTCTTC
TRBJ2-1 TRBV20-1 - TRBD1 CSAPTGGRDEQFF TGCAGTGCTCCGACAGGGGGTAGGGATGAGCAGTTCTTC
TRBJ2-2 TRBV5-6 few - CASSFPSGRITGELFF TGTGCCAGCAGCTTTCCCTCAGGGAGGATCACCGGGGAGCTGTTTTTT
TRBJ1-2 TRBV7-9 - TRBD1 CASSRTPGQGYTF TGTGCCAGCAGCCGAACGCCGGGACAGGGCTACACCTTC
TRBJ2-5 TRBV5-1 - - CASSQSKGSETQYF TGCGCCAGCAGCCAGAGTAAAGGAAGTGAGACCCAGTACTTC
TRBJ2-7 TRBV19 few - CASSLSESYEQYF TGTGCCAGTAGCCTTTCCGAAAGCTACGAGCAGTACTTC
TRBJ2-1 TRBV7-7 - - CASSRGGRYNEQFF TGTGCCAGCAGCCGCGGGGGCAGATACAATGAGCAGTTCTTC
TRBJ1-1 TRBV7-9 - - CASSLQQGGNTEAFF TGTGCCAGCAGCTTACAGCAGGGAGGGAACACTGAAGCTTTCTTT
TRBJ2-5 TRBV6-2/TRBV6-3 few - CASSKGTGVGETQYF TGTGCCAGCAGTAAGGGGACGGGAGTCGGGGAGACCCAGTACTTC
TRBJ2-6 TRBV19 once TRBD1 CASSIVLTGDSGANVLTF TGTGCCAGTAGTATAGTCCTGACAGGGGACTCTGGGGCCAACGTCCTGACTTTC
TRBJ2-3 TRBV4-2 few - CASSLPGGLTTDTQYF TGTGCCAGCAGCCTACCCGGGGGACTTACCACAGATACGCAGTATTTT
TRBJ2-1 TRBV7-9 - - CASSLKGGSGNEQFF TGTGCCAGCAGCTTAAAGGGGGGCTCGGGGAATGAGCAGTTCTTC
TRBJ2-2 TRBV4-2 - TRBD2 CASSQEVAGGQETGELFF TGTGCCAGCAGCCAAGAAGTAGCGGGGGGGCAGGAGACCGGGGAGCTGTTTTTT
TRBJ1-5 TRBV24-1 - - CATSAGEYTGNQPQHF TGTGCCACCAGTGCGGGGGAGTATACGGGCAATCAGCCCCAGCATTTT
TRBJ2-7 TRBV29-1 - - CSVEDRAGRSSYEQYF TGCAGCGTTGAAGATAGAGCAGGACGTAGCTCCTACGAGCAGTACTTC
TRBJ2-3 TRBV12-3/TRBV12-4 few TRBD2 CASSFATSGRGTDTQYF TGTGCCAGCAGTTTCGCGACTAGCGGGAGAGGAACAGATACGCAGTATTTT
TRBJ1-6 TRBV12-3/TRBV12-4 few - CASSLWAGLQSPLHF TGTGCCAGCAGTTTATGGGCAGGGCTTCAGTCACCCCTCCACTTT
TRBJ2-7 TRBV7-8 - - CASSLSEGVHEQYF TGTGCCAGCAGCTTATCGGAGGGGGTGCACGAGCAGTACTTC
TRBJ2-2 TRBV7-3 - TRBD1 CASSLTGWNTGELFF TGTGCCAGCAGCTTGACAGGGTGGAATACCGGGGAGCTGTTTTTT
TRBJ2-5 TRBV12-3/TRBV12-4 - TRBD2 CASSPPSGGYQETQYF TGTGCCAGCAGTCCTCCTAGCGGGGGATACCAAGAGACCCAGTACTTC
TRBJ2-1 TRBV5-1 few - CASASDYLMSYEQFF TGCGCCAGCGCCTCGGACTACCTAATGTCCTATGAGCAGTTCTTC
TRBJ2-1 TRBV7-2 few TRBD2 CASSGQRGNYNEQFF TGTGCCAGCAGCGGCCAGCGGGGAAACTACAATGAGCAGTTCTTC
TRBJ2-7 TRBV25-1 - TRBD1 CASSAWDSSYEQYF TGTGCCAGCAGTGCCTGGGACAGCTCCTACGAGCAGTACTTC
TRBJ2-1 TRBV12-3/TRBV12-4 few TRBD2 CASSLGGGDEQFF TGTGCCAGCAGTTTAGGGGGAGGGGATGAGCAGTTCTTC
TRBJ2-1 TRBV7-2 few - CASGPERNF TGTGCCAGCGGTCCAGAGAGGAACTTC
TRBJ2-1 TRBV7-2 few - CASSLARSRYNEQFF TGTGCCAGCAGCTTAGCGAGGAGTAGGTACAATGAGCAGTTCTTC
TRBJ2-2 TRBV20-1 - - CSARGDGVYTGELFF TGCAGTGCTAGAGGCGACGGAGTATACACCGGGGAGCTGTTTTTT
TRBJ2-1 TRBV7-2 - TRBD2 CASSRQTSANNEQFF TGTGCCAGCAGCAGACAGACTAGCGCGAACAATGAGCAGTTCTTC
TRBJ2-7 TRBV18 - - CASSPPTQGNYEQYF TGTGCCAGCTCACCACCGACGCAGGGCAACTACGAGCAGTACTTC
TRBJ2-7 TRBV5-1 - TRBD1 CASSPGTGNPYEQYF TGCGCCAGCAGCCCGGGGACAGGCAATCCCTACGAGCAGTACTTC
TRBJ1-4 TRBV7-6 few - CASSLTLRRTNEKLFF TGTGCCAGCAGCTTAACCCTCCGGCGTACTAATGAAAAACTGTTTTTT
TRBJ1-1 TRBV12-3/TRBV12-4 - - CASSFGDNKGEAFF TGTGCCAGCAGTTTTGGGGATAATAAAGGTGAAGCTTTCTTT
TRBJ2-7 TRBV15 few - CATSRGGPRSYEQYF TGTGCCACCAGCAGAGGAGGACCTCGGTCCTACGAGCAGTACTTC
TRBJ2-2 TRBV2 - - CASSVQGSATPGELFF TGTGCCAGCAGTGTTCAGGGCAGCGCCACCCCCGGGGAGCTGTTTTTT
TRBJ2-7 TRBV7-8 - - CASSYRRNSYEQYF TGTGCCAGCAGCTACCGCAGGAACTCCTACGAGCAGTACTTC
TRBJ1-1 TRBV7-3 - TRBD1 CASSLIDRAGDTEAFF TGTGCCAGCAGCTTAATAGACAGGGCGGGGGACACTGAAGCTTTCTTT
TRBJ1-6 TRBV5-1 - - CASSPGDEPTLHF TGCGCCAGCAGCCCCGGAGACGAGCCCACCCTCCACTTT
TRBJ2-7 TRBV9 - TRBD2 CASSAHGKGTSPHEQYF TGTGCCAGCAGCGCCCATGGGAAAGGGACTAGTCCCCACGAGCAGTACTTC
TRBJ2-2 TRBV19 few - CASTRYRELFF TGTGCCAGTACCCGCTATAGGGAGCTGTTTTTT
TRBJ1-5 TRBV20-1 few TRBD1 CSARRPGQGYQPQHF TGCAGTGCTAGACGCCCGGGACAGGGGTATCAGCCCCAGCATTTT